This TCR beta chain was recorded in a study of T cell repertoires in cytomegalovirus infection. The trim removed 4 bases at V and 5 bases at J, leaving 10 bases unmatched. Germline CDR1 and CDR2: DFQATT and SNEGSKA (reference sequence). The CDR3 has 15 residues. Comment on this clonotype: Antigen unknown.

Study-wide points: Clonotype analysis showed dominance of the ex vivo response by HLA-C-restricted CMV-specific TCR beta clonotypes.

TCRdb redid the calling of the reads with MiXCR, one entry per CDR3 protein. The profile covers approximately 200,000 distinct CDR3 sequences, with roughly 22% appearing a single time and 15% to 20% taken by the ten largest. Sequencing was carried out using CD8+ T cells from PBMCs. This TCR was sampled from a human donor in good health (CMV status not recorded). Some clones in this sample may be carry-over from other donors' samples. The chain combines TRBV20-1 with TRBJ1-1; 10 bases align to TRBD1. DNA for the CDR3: TGCAGTGCTATAGGACAGGGGGAAGGGGAAACTGAAGCTTTCTTT. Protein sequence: CSAIGQGEGETEAFF.